This T cell receptor (beta chain) was captured by sequencing in a study of cytomegalovirus exposure and HLA in healthy donors. Study-level results: Cytomegalovirus-associated TCR beta chains were listed, numbering 150 to 200.

Amplification used 60 Vbeta primers and 13 Jbeta primers. TCRdb's copy holds only in-frame clones and misses some; the assay was immunoSEQ multiplex PCR. The sample has 150,000 to 200,000 clones, about four fifths seen once; the top ten hold roughly 1.1%. This CDR3 has 14 residues. V was trimmed by 6 bases and J by 0 bases, leaving 9 bases between them. The germline CDR1 and CDR2 sequences are MNHEY and SVGAGI. Points on this clone: Its antigen remains unidentified.

This rearrangement joins TRBV6-5 to TRBJ1-3; D is unclear. Specimen: PBMCs. This TCR was sampled from a woman aged 40 to 50 in good health and CMV-seronegative. The DNA of the CDR3 is TGTGCCAGCAGCCCTACCGGCTCTGGAAACACCATATATTTT. It is translated as CASSPTGSGNTIYF.